Presented here are 16 T cell receptor beta chains from one specimen sequenced in a study of T cells in narcolepsy. Sequenced by immunoSEQ multiplex PCR; TCRdb stores in-frame clones only, minus some. The data show around 30,000 clones, 75% to 90% seen once. Sequencing input: CD45RA- memory CD4+ T cells from PBMCs. The receptors shown here come from a human donor with narcolepsy.

This chain connects TRBV13 to TRBJ2-5; D gene ambiguous. V was clipped by 3 bases and J by 4 bases, with 3 bases between them. From germline, CDR1 is PRHDT and CDR2 FYEKMQ (reference sequence). The CDR3 covers 11 residues. The CDR3: CASSFGETQYF. Here the CDR3 DNA reads TGTGCCAGCAGCTTTGGAGAGACCCAGTACTTC.

The gene calls are TRBV11-2 and TRBJ1-1; D unclear. Trimming removed 0 bases from V and 4 bases from J, with 18 bases in between. The CDR3 consists of 17 residues. The V gene's germline CDR1 is SGHAT and CDR2 FQNNGV. The CDR3 region is CASSLDAFRGSRTEAFF. In DNA, the CDR3 is TGTGCCAGCAGCTTAGACGCCTTCCGGGGATCGCGCACTGAAGCTTTCTTT.

DNA for the CDR3: TGTGCCAGCACCCGTAGCCAGGGGATTGGAAACACCATATATTTT. Translation gives CASTRSQGIGNTIYF. The J gene is TRBJ1-3, the V gene TRBV6-1; D possibly corresponds to TRBD1 (6 bases). Trimming left V 7 bases short and J 3 bases short, with 16 bases between. The CDR3 covers 15 residues. The germline V gene has CDR1 MNHNS and CDR2 SASEGT.

This chain links TRBV18 with TRBJ1-1; D remains unclear. The CDR3 totals 15 residues. Between the trimmed V and J ends, which lost 4 bases and 0 bases, there was a span of 12 bases. Germline CDR1 and CDR2: KGHSH and LQKENI. CDR3 coding DNA: TGTGCCAGCTCACTAACCGACGGATTGAACACTGAAGCTTTCTTT. The encoded protein is CASSLTDGLNTEAFF.

The V and J genes are TRBV25-1 and TRBJ1-2; TRBD1 is a possible D gene (5 bases). Per the germline V gene, CDR1 is MGHDK and CDR2 is SYGVNS. There are 13 residues in the CDR3. V dropped 3 bases and J dropped 8 bases, with 13 bases sitting between them. CDR3 sequence (DNA): TGTGCCAGCAGTGAGCGGCAGGGATACGGCTACACCTTC. Amino acid sequence: CASSERQGYGYTF.

The chain carries TRBV7-9 and TRBJ2-5; 8 positions agree with TRBD2. The J call could be wrong; TRBJ2-7 is a better fit for the DNA end. There are 14 residues in the CDR3. Per the germline V gene, CDR1 is SEHNR and CDR2 is FQNEAQ (reference sequence). For the CDR3, the DNA is TGTGCCAGCAGCTTCGGACTAGCTCTTGGCGAGCAGTACTTC. It translates to CASSFGLALGEQYF.

The chain has TRBV14 and TRBJ2-7; 8 nucleotides line up with TRBD2. This CDR3 region has 16 residues. The junction had 10 bases not matched to a gene; V was cut back by 0 bases and J by 6 bases. Germline V CDR1 and CDR2: SGHDN, FVKESK. The CDR3 protein is CASSQDGPRGGSEQYF. The CDR3 nucleotides read TGTGCCAGCAGCCAAGATGGGCCCCGGGGGGGGTCCGAGCAGTACTTC.

This clone was seen only once. The rearrangement links TRBV4-3 to TRBJ2-7; TRBD1 matches 7 bases. Germline V gene data show CDR1 as LGHNA and CDR2 as YSLEER. Trimming at V came to 3 bases and at J to 2 bases, leaving 4 bases not matched to a gene. There are 14 residues in the CDR3. As DNA, the CDR3 is TGCGCCAGCAGCCAGAACAGGGGACCCTACGAGCAGTACTTC. Translated, it gives CASSQNRGPYEQYF.

V usage is TRBV7-6 and J usage is TRBJ2-7; the match to TRBD1 covers 7 bases. Trimming at V came to 5 bases and at J to 5 bases, leaving 12 bases not matched to a gene. The V gene's germline CDR1 is SGHVS and CDR2 FNYEAQ. The length of the CDR3 is 15 residues. The CDR3 region has the DNA TGTGCCAGCAGCCCAGGCGACAGGGAGAACGACGAGCAGTACTTC. Translation gives CASSPGDRENDEQYF.

V gene TRBV29-1 combines with J gene TRBJ1-2; D unresolved. The germline gives CDR1 SQVTM, CDR2 ANQGSEA. The CDR3 sequence is 10 residues long. Trimming shortened V by 7 bases and J by 6 bases, and 9 bases separated the two germline ends. The CDR3 DNA reads TGCAGCGCTTCTGAGGATGGCTACACCTTC. It yields the protein CSASEDGYTF.

Worth noting for this clone: In the same sample, other DNA sequences code for this CDR3. The chain links TRBV5-1 to TRBJ2-5, with a weak D call TRBD1 (5 bases). Germline CDR1 reads SGHRS; CDR2 reads YFSETQ. The CDR3 length is 13 residues. Between the trimmed V and J ends, which lost 0 bases and 5 bases, there was a span of 8 bases. CDR3: CASSLVGAETQYF. CDR3 bases: TGCGCCAGCAGCTTGGTAGGGGCTGAGACCCAGTACTTC.

CDR3: CAWSVSGGGYEQFF. The CDR3 DNA reads TGTGCCTGGAGTGTTAGCGGGGGGGGTTATGAGCAGTTCTTC. The J gene is TRBJ2-1, the V gene TRBV30, with 11 bases lining up with TRBD2. V lost 0 bases and J lost 8; bases outside the gene matches: 3. In germline, CDR1 is GTSNPN, CDR2 SVGIG (reference sequence). The length of the CDR3 is 14 residues.

The gene calls are TRBV7-9 and TRBJ1-1; 12 bases line up with TRBD1. The CDR3 runs 16 residues. The germline gives CDR1 SEHNR, CDR2 FQNEAQ (reference sequence). J lost 1 base, V lost 5 bases, and 5 bases had no gene match. This chain's CDR3 is CASSPPGQGANTEAFF. The CDR3 nucleotides read TGTGCCAGCAGCCCACCGGGACAGGGGGCGAACACTGAAGCTTTCTTT.

The chain links TRBV19 to TRBJ1-5; a weak D match, TRBD1 (5 bases). The CDR3 contains 18 residues. Trimming removed 7 bases from V and 1 base from J, with 23 bases in between. CDR1 is LNHDA, CDR2 SQIVND, per germline (reference sequence). The CDR3 region has the DNA TGTGCCAGTAAAGGCCAGGCAGGGTATGACGGGAGCAATCAGCCCCAGCATTTT. It specifies CASKGQAGYDGSNQPQHF.

The gene calls are TRBV5-1 and TRBJ1-1; D is ambiguous. CDR3 length: 13 residues. V was trimmed by 5 bases and J by 3 bases, leaving 11 bases between them. CDR1 SGHRS and CDR2 YFSETQ come from the germline V gene. The CDR3: CASRFIQDTEAFF. In nucleotides, the CDR3 is TGCGCCAGCAGGTTCATCCAAGACACTGAAGCTTTCTTT.

The chain combines TRBV27 with TRBJ2-3; D remains ambiguous. There are 16 residues in the CDR3. V was shortened by 5 bases and J by 6 bases, with 21 bases between the two germline ends. CDR1 MNHEY and CDR2 SMNVEV come from the germline V gene (reference sequence). As DNA, the CDR3 is TGTGCCAGCAGTCCCCGACTCCCCTACCCCGCCGATACGCAGTATTTT. It is translated as CASSPRLPYPADTQYF.